The source of this TCR beta chain is a study of cytomegalovirus exposure and HLA in healthy donors. The PCR employed 60 Vbeta primers together with 13 Jbeta primers. TCRdb's table, derived via immunoSEQ multiplex PCR, lists solely in-frame clones and lacks some. The profile shows fewer than 150,000 clones, more than 75% of them singletons. This CDR3 has 15 residues. V lost 0 bases and J 0 bases, leaving 7 bases between the germline ends. From germline, CDR1 is SGHTA and CDR2 FQGTGA. Sequencing used PBMCs. The TCR comes from a male donor in good health and CMV-seronegative. V and J are TRBV7-3 and TRBJ2-3; perhaps TRBD1 as D (5 bases). Written as DNA, the CDR3 is TGTGCCAGCAGCTTAACGGGGCCTAGCACAGATACGCAGTATTTT. Encoded protein: CASSLTGPSTDTQYF.